The rows below give T cell receptor beta chains drawn from one sample of a study of T-cell reconstitution after alpha-beta-depleted transplantation in children. A single record per CDR3 protein comes from TCRdb applying MiXCR to the PCR reads. The profile shows more than 250,000 distinct CDR3 sequences, almost 10% of them singletons. The material sequenced was PBMCs from the stem cell graft donor, taken from the stem cell graft. The receptors here all came from a human donor who donated a stem cell graft to a child with SCID. Both conserved end residues are trimmed from each CDR3.

v_call,cdr3_aa
TRBV9,ASSVVRAGGSNEQF
TRBV7-9,ASSLMGNTEAF
TRBV7-2,ASTDSDTQY
TRBV12-3/TRBV12-4,ASSSFGVDTQY
TRBV5-1,ASSQTTGSFTGELF
TRBV11-2,ASSSIRQGADGYT
TRBV20-1,SARDPRDITYEQY
TRBV18,ASSPLDSTDTQY
TRBV18,ASSPLGLAGVTYEQY
TRBV12-3/TRBV12-4,ASSAGGGYGYT
TRBV12-3/TRBV12-4,ASSPGTGNNEKLF
TRBV12-3/TRBV12-4,ASSLDFGNTEAF
TRBV7-3,ASRKDGGRTYEQY
TRBV12-3/TRBV12-4,ASSARMGGNTEAF
TRBV5-1,ASSLKETQY
TRBV6-2/TRBV6-3,ASSPMGTYEQY
TRBV10-3,AIRQQYLSGNTIY